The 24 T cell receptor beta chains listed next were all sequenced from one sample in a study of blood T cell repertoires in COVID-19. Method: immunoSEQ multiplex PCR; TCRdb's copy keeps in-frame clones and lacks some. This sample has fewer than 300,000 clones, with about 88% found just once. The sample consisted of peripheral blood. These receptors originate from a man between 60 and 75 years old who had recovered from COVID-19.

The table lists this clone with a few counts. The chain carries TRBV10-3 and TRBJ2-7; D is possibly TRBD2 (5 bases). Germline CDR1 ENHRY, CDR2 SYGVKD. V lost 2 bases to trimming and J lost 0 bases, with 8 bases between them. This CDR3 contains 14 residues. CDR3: CAISETSSSYEQYF. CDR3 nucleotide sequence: TGTGCCATCAGTGAGACTAGTAGCTCCTACGAGCAGTACTTC.

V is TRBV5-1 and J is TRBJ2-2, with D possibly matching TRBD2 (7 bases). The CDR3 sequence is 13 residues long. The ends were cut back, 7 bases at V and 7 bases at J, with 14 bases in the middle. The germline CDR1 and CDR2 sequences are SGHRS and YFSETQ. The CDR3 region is CASFGGAVGELFF. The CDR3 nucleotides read TGCGCCAGCTTTGGGGGGGCCGTCGGGGAGCTGTTTTTT.

For the CDR3, the DNA is TGTGCCACCAGTGACCAGAGGGGGACTAGCGGGCAAGAGACCCAGTACTTC. It encodes CATSDQRGTSGQETQYF. The chain joins TRBV24-1 to TRBJ2-5, with 12 bases that match TRBD2. Germline CDR1 KGHDR, CDR2 SFDVKD. Trimming at V came to 4 bases and at J to 2 bases, leaving 7 bases not matched to a gene. The CDR3 length is 17 residues.

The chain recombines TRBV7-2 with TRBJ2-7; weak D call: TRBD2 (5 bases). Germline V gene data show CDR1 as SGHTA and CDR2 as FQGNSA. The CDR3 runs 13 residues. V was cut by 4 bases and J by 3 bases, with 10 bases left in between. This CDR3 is CASSSRVIYEQYF. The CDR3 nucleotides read TGTGCCAGCAGCTCGCGGGTAATCTACGAGCAGTACTTC.

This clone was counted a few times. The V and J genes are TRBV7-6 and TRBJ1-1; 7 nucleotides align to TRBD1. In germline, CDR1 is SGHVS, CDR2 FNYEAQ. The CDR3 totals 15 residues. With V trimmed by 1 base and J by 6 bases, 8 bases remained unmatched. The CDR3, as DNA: TGTGCCAGCAGCTTAGGATACGACAGGGTCGCTGAAGCTTTCTTT. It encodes CASSLGYDRVAEAFF. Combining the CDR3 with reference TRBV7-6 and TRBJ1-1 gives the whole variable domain GAGVSQSPRYKVTKRGQDVALRCDPISGHVSLYWYRQALGQGPEFLTYFNYEAQQDKSGLPNDRFSAERPEGSISTLTIQRTEQRDSAMYRCASSLGYDRVAEAFFGQGTRLTVV.

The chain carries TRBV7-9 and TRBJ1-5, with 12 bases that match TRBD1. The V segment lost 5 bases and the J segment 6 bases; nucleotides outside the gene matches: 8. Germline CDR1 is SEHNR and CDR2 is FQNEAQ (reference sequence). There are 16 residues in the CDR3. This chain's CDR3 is CASSLVGQGAGQPQHF. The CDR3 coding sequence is TGTGCCAGCAGCCTGGTGGGACAGGGGGCCGGTCAGCCCCAGCATTTT.

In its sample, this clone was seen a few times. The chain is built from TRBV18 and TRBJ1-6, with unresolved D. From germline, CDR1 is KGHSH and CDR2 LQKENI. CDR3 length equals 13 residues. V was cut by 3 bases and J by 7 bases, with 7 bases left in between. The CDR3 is CASSPDGNSPLHF. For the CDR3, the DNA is TGTGCCAGCTCACCTGACGGGAATTCACCCCTCCACTTT.

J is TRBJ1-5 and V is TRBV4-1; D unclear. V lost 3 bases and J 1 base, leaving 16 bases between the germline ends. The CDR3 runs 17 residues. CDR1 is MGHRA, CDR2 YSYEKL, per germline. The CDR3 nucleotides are TGCGCCAGCAGCCATGGCCTTTTATTGGTAAGCAATCAGCCCCAGCATTTT. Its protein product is CASSHGLLLVSNQPQHF.

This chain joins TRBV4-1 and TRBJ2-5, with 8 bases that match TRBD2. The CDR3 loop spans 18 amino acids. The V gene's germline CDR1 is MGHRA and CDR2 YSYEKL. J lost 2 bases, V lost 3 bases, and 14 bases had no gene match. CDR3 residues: CASSHPPIGRGVQETQYF. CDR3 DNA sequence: TGCGCCAGCAGCCATCCACCCATTGGGCGGGGGGTTCAAGAGACCCAGTACTTC.

The DNA of the CDR3 is TGTGCCAGCAGCGTAGGCGGGGGAGGGATCCAGACCCAGTACTTC. This codes for CASSVGGGGIQTQYF. V gene TRBV7-2 combines with J gene TRBJ2-5, with 7 bases fitting TRBD2. With 5 bases clipped from V and 6 bases from J, the junction kept 12 bases outside the gene matches. The CDR3 contains 15 residues. Germline V gene data show CDR1 as SGHTA and CDR2 as FQGNSA. The full variable domain, rest sourced from reference TRBV7-2 and TRBJ2-5, is GAGVSQSPSNKVTEKGKDVELRCDPISGHTALYWYRQSLGQGLEFLIYFQGNSAPDKSGLPSDRFSAERTGGSVSTLTIQRTQQEDSAVYLCASSVGGGGIQTQYFGPGTRLLVL.

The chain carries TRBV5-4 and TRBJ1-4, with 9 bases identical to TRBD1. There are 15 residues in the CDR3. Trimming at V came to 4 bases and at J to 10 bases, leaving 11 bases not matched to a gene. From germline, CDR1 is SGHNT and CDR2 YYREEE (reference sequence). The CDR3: CASSQGQGGVGKLFF. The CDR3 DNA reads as TGTGCCAGCAGCCAGGGACAGGGAGGAGTGGGAAAACTGTTTTTT.

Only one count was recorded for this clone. CDR3 bases: TGTGCCAGTAGTATGATTTCCCTACGGCCGGGAGTATTGAACACAGATACGCAGTATTTT. It yields the protein CASSMISLRPGVLNTDTQYF. The rearrangement uses TRBV19 and TRBJ2-3, with D possibly TRBD2 on 6 matching bases. The CDR3 sequence is 20 residues long. The V end lost 3 bases, the J end lost 2 bases, and 27 bases lay between the germline ends. Looked up from germline, CDR1 is LNHDA and CDR2 is SQIVND (reference sequence).

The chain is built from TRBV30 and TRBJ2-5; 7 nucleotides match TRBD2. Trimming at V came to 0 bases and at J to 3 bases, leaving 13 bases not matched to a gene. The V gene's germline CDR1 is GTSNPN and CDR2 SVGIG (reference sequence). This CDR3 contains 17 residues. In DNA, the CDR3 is TGTGCCTGGAGTGTACGTTGGGTGGCTAGCGGTAAAGAGACCCAGTACTTC. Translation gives CAWSVRWVASGKETQYF.

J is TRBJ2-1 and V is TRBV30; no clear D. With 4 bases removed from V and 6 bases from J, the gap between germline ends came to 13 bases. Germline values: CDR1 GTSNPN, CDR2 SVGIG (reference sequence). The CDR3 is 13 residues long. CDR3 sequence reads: CAWTDPRSNEQFF. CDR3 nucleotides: TGTGCCTGGACAGACCCGCGGAGCAATGAGCAGTTCTTC.

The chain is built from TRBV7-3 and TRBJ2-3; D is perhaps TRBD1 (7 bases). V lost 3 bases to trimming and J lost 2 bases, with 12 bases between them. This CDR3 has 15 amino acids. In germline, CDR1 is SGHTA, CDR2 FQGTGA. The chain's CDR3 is CASSFQGGFTDTQYF. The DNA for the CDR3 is TGTGCCAGCAGCTTCCAGGGGGGCTTCACAGATACGCAGTATTTT.

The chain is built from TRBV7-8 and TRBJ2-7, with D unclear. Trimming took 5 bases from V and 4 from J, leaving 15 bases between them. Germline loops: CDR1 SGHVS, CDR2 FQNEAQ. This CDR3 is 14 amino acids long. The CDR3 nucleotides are TGTGCCAGCAGCCCCCCAAACAGTGCTTACGAGCAGTACTTC. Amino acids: CASSPPNSAYEQYF.

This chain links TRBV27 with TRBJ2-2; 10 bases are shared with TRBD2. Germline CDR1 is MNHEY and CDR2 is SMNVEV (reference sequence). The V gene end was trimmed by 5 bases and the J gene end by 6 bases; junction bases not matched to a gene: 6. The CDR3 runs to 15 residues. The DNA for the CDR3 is TGTGCCAGCAGTAGGAGCGGGGGGGCACCCGGGGAGCTGTTTTTT. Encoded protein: CASSRSGGAPGELFF.

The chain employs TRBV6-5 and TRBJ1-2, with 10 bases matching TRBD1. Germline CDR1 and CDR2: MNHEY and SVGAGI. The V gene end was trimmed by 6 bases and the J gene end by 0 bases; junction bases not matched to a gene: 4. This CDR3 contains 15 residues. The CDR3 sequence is CASRGTGVANYGYTF. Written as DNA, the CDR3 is TGTGCCAGCAGGGGGACAGGGGTAGCTAACTATGGCTACACCTTC.

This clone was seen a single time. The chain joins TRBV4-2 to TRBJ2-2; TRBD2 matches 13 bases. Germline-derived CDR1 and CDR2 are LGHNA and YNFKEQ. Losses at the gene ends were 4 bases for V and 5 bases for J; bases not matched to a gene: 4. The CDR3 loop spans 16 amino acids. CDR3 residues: CASSRLAGGETGELFF. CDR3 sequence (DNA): TGTGCCAGCAGCCGACTAGCGGGGGGAGAGACCGGGGAGCTGTTTTTT.

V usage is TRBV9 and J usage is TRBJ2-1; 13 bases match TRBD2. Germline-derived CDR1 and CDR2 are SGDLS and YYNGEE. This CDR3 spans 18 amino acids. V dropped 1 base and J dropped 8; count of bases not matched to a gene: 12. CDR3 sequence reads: CASSVTGLAGMGWDEQFF. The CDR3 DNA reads TGTGCCAGCAGCGTAACGGGACTAGCGGGGATGGGCTGGGATGAGCAGTTCTTC.

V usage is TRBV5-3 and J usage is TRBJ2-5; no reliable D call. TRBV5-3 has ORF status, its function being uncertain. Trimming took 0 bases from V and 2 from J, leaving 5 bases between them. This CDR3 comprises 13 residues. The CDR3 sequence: CARSLALQETQYF. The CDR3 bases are TGTGCCAGAAGCTTGGCACTACAAGAGACCCAGTACTTC.

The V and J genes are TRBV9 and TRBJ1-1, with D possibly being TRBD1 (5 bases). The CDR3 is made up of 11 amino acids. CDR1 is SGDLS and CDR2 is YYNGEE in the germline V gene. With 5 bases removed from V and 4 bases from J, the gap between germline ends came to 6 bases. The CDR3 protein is CASRGGTEAFF. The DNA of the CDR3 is TGTGCCAGCAGGGGGGGCACTGAAGCTTTCTTT.

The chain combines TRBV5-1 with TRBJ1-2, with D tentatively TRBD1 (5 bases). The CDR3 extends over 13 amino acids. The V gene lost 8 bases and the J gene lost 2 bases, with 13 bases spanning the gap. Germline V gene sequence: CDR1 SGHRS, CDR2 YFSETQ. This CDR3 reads CASAPGSNYGYTF. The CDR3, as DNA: TGCGCCAGTGCGCCAGGGTCAAACTATGGCTACACCTTC. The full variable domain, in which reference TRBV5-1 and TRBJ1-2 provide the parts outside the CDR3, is KAGVTQTPRYLIKTRGQQVTLSCSPISGHRSVSWYQQTPGQGLQFLFEYFSETQRNKGNFPGRFSGRQFSNSRSEMNVSTLELGDSALYLCASAPGSNYGYTFGSGTRLTVV.

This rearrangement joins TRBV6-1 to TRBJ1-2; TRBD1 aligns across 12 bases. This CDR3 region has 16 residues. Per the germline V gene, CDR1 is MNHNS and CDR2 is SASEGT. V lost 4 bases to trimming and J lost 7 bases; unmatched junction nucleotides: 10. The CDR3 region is CASSGLTGTGGIGYTF. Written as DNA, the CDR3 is TGTGCCAGCAGTGGACTGACCGGGACAGGGGGCATTGGCTACACCTTC.